This T cell receptor beta chain was observed in a study of molecular identifiers for immune sequencing clone quantification. Generation of bulk TCR libraries relied on previously described methods and listed TCR primers. One entry per CDR3 protein results from TCRdb running MiXCR on the PCR reads. The table includes about 320,000 distinct CDR3 sequences, roughly 24% detected once. The CDR3 is made up of 14 amino acids. From germline, CDR1 is SGDLS and CDR2 YYNGEE. V shed 0 bases and J 5 bases; nucleotides not matched to a gene: 5. Investigators produced naive CD8 libraries from about 21,000 to 970,000 sorted cells, drawing on 10%, 30% or 50% RNA. This clonotype came up many times.

The receptor's source is a human donor in good health. Some libraries in this study had Jurkat cell RNA spiked in. The rearrangement uses TRBV9 and TRBJ2-7; 7 bases map to TRBD2. Material for sequencing was naive CD8+ T cells from blood, with Jurkat cell RNA spiked in. Documented subset: FACS-sorted CD8+CD4-CCR7+CD45RA+ naive T cells. The CDR3 nucleotides are TGTGCCAGCAGCGTAGGGGCGGGAGTTAACGAGCAGTACTTC. This sequence encodes CASSVGAGVNEQYF.